This T cell receptor (beta chain) was retrieved from a study of shared clonotypes between healthy human individuals. Sorted-subset replicate PCR reactions were performed with 150 to 200 ng DNA, corresponding to about 32,000 T cell genomes. Profiling relied on immunoSEQ multiplex PCR, and the TCRdb table lists in-frame clones only, not all of them. The sample contains some 1,100,000 clones, 75% to 85% of which appear only once. Germline CDR1 is KGHSH and CDR2 is LQKENI. The CDR3 has 15 residues. V was shortened by 3 bases and J by 0 bases, with 6 bases between the two germline ends. Among the donors, all were Caucasian adults who lived in Nashville, Tennessee.

The source of this sequence is a man younger than 30 in good health. Some clones in this sample may be carry-over from other donors' samples. This sequence joins TRBV18 and TRBJ2-6; D is perhaps TRBD1 (5 bases). What was sequenced was memory CD4+ T cells from PBMCs. Subset meaning: CD45RA-negative fraction. The CDR3 reads CASSPDNSGANVLTF. CDR3 DNA: TGTGCCAGCTCACCGGACAACTCTGGGGCCAACGTCCTGACTTTC.